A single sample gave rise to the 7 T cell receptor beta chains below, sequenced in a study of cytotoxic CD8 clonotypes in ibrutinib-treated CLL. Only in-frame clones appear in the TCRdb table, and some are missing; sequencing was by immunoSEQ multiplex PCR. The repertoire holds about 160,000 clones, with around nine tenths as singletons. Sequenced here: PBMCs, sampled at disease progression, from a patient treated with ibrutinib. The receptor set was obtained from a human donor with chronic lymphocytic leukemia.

The CDR3 nucleotides are TGTGCCAGCAGCTCCTTAGCGGGAGGGAAAAGGAATGAGCAGTTCTTC. Encoded protein: CASSSLAGGKRNEQFF. The chain couples TRBV5-4 to TRBJ2-1, with 11 bases aligning to TRBD2. This CDR3 has 16 residues. The J segment lost 7 bases and the V segment lost 3 bases, leaving 9 bases of the junction unmatched. Germline V gene sequence: CDR1 SGHNT, CDR2 YYREEE (reference sequence).

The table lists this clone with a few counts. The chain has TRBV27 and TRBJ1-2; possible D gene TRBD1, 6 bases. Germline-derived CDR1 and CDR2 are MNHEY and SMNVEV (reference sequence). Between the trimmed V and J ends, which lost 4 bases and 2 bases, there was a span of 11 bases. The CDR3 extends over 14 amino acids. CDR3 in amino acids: CASSYRQANYGYTF. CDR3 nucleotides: TGTGCCAGCAGTTATCGACAGGCGAACTATGGCTACACCTTC.

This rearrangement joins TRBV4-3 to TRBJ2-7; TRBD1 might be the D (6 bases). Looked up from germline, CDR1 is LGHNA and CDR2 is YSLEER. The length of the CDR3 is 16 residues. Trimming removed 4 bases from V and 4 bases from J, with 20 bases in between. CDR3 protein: CASSLDPQGLLYEQYF. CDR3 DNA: TGCGCCAGCAGCCTAGACCCGCAGGGGCTCTTGTACGAGCAGTACTTC.

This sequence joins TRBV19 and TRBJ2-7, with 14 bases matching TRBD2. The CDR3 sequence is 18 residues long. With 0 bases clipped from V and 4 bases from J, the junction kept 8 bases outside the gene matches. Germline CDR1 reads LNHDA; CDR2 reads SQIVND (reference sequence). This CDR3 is CASSIDLLGLAGAYEQYF. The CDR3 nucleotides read TGTGCCAGTAGTATAGATCTATTGGGACTAGCGGGGGCGTACGAGCAGTACTTC. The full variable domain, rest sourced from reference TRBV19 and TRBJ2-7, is DGGITQSPKYLFRKEGQNVTLSCEQNLNHDAMYWYRQDPGQGLRLIYYSQIVNDFQKGDIAEGYSVSREKKESFPLTVTSAQKNPTAFYLCASSIDLLGLAGAYEQYFGPGTRLTVT.

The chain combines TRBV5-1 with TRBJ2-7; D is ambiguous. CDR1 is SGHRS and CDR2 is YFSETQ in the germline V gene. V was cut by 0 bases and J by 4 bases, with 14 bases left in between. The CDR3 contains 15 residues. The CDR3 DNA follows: TGCGCCAGCAGCTTGGGGTCCGGAGACCTTTACGAGCAGTACTTC. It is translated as CASSLGSGDLYEQYF.

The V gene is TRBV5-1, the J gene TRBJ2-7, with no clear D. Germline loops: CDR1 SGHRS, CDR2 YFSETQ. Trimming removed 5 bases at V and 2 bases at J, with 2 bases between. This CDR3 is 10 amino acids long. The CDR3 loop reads CASRPYEQYF. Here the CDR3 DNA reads TGCGCCAGCAGACCCTACGAGCAGTACTTC.

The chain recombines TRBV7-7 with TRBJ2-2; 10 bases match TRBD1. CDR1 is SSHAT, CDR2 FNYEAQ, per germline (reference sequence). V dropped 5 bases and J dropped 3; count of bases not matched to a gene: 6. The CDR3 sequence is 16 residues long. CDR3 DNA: TGTGCCAGCAGCCGGTCGACAGGGGGCTACACCGGGGAGCTGTTTTTT. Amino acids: CASSRSTGGYTGELFF.